The 11 T cell receptor beta chains below come from one sample, sequenced in a study of CD8 T cell repertoires and HIV-1 epitope variants. Data came from immunoSEQ multiplex PCR; TCRdb stores just in-frame clones and leaves some out. The sample lists nearly 7,000 clones, roughly two thirds occurring once. Their cognate antigens are unknown. The specimen was cultured CD8+ T cells derived from PBMCs. The source of these receptors is a male donor with HIV.

The rearrangement links TRBV4-2 to TRBJ2-3, with 10 bases that match TRBD1. CDR1 and CDR2 (germline): LGHNA, YNFKEQ. The CDR3 is 20 residues long. The trim removed 0 bases at V and 3 bases at J, leaving 15 bases unmatched. The CDR3 is CASSQDPGTGVGDLTDTQYF. Written as DNA, the CDR3 is TGTGCCAGCAGCCAAGATCCCGGGACAGGGGTAGGGGATTTAACAGATACGCAGTATTTT.

The chain couples TRBV6-5 to TRBJ2-7; a possible D gene is TRBD1 (5 bases). The CDR3 contains 16 residues. V was trimmed by 0 bases and J by 6 bases, leaving 18 bases between them. Germline assignment: CDR1 MNHEY and CDR2 SVGAGI. The CDR3 region has the DNA TGTGCCAGCAGTTACTCGGCGGCCAGGGCGCTTCGCGAGCAGTACTTC. It specifies CASSYSAARALREQYF.

This clone is large (0.1 to 1%) within its sample. As DNA, the CDR3 is TGTGCCAGCAGTCCCCGACTGGGCGACCTCTACGAGCAGTACTTC. Protein sequence: CASSPRLGDLYEQYF. The chain employs TRBV28 and TRBJ2-7, with D unclear. The CDR3 has 15 residues. CDR1 and CDR2 from the germline V gene are MDHEN and SYDVKM. V lost 5 bases, J lost 3 bases, and 17 bases lay in between.

Note on this clone: One junction end does not reproduce the germline sequence, and a read error may be involved. The J gene is TRBJ2-2, the V gene TRBV28, with 8 positions matching TRBD2. The CDR3 contains 15 residues. Germline V gives CDR1 MDHEN, CDR2 SYDVKM. Written as DNA, the CDR3 is TGTGCCAGCAGTTTAGGGCGGGAGGAAGGCCGGGGAGCTGTTTTT. Its protein product is CASSLGREEGRGAVF.

This rearrangement joins TRBV9 to TRBJ1-6; no clear D gene. The germline V and J ends were trimmed by 8 bases and 10 bases, with 22 bases remaining between them. Germline CDR1 SGDLS, CDR2 YYNGEE. CDR3 length equals 15 residues. The CDR3 DNA reads TGTGCCAGTGCTACGGACCCAGGAGGTTACTCACCCCTCCACTTT. Amino acids: CASATDPGGYSPLHF. Supplemented by reference TRBV9 and TRBJ1-6, the full variable domain reads DSGVTQTPKHLITATGQRVTLRCSPRSGDLSVYWYQQSLDQGLQFLIQYYNGEERAKGNILERFSAQQFPDLHSELNLSSLELGDSALYFCASATDPGGYSPLHFGNGTRLTVT.

The chain links TRBV7-2 to TRBJ2-7, with 10 bases matching TRBD1. Germline assignment: CDR1 SGHTA and CDR2 FQGNSA. The trim removed 4 bases at V and 5 bases at J, leaving 5 bases unmatched. This CDR3 comprises 14 residues. This CDR3 is CASSSGTGAHEQYF. As DNA, the CDR3 is TGTGCCAGCAGCTCCGGGACAGGGGCCCACGAGCAGTACTTC.

The chain recombines TRBV5-1 with TRBJ2-1; D not resolved. The V end was cut by 1 base, the J end by 8 bases, with 16 bases between. The CDR3 is 15 residues long. Per germline, CDR1 SGHRS and CDR2 YFSETQ. CDR3 DNA: TGCGCCAGCAGCTTGTCGTCTATAATCCTAGATGAGCAGTTCTTC. Its protein is CASSLSSIILDEQFF.

This clone is deemed medium-sized. This chain joins TRBV27 and TRBJ2-2; 9 nucleotides agree with TRBD2. Looked up from germline, CDR1 is MNHEY and CDR2 is SMNVEV (reference sequence). The CDR3 length is 15 residues. J gave up 1 base and V 9 bases, and 6 bases lay outside the gene matches. DNA for the CDR3: TGTGCCAGGAAGCTAGCGGGGAGGAACACCGGGGAGCTGTTTTTT. This encodes CARKLAGRNTGELFF.

There are a few counts of this clone. This sequence joins TRBV28 and TRBJ2-4; 10 bases map to TRBD1. Looked up from germline, CDR1 is MDHEN and CDR2 is SYDVKM. Trimming removed 8 bases from V and 4 bases from J; junction bases left unmatched: 8. CDR3 size: 15 residues. CDR3: CASASGTGDKNIQYF. Written as DNA, the CDR3 is TGTGCCAGCGCGTCCGGGACAGGGGATAAAAACATTCAGTACTTC.

By its share, this clone is large. The genes are TRBV7-8 and TRBJ2-1, with 9 bases identical to TRBD1. This CDR3 has 16 amino acids. Germline loops: CDR1 SGHVS, CDR2 FQNEAQ. The trim removed 0 bases at V and 0 bases at J, leaving 0 bases unmatched. The CDR3 DNA sequence: TGTGCCAGCAGCTTAGCGGGACAGGGCTCCTACAATGAGCAGTTCTTC. Amino acid sequence: CASSLAGQGSYNEQFF.

The chain employs TRBV9 and TRBJ1-1, with 7 nucleotides matching TRBD1. CDR3 length: 15 residues. V trimming: 0 bases; J trimming: 2 bases; junction bases outside the gene matches: 4. CDR1 is SGDLS and CDR2 is YYNGEE in the germline V gene. CDR3 DNA: TGTGCCAGCAGCGTAGCCGCAGGGGGTAACACTGAAGCTTTCTTT. Amino acids: CASSVAAGGNTEAFF.